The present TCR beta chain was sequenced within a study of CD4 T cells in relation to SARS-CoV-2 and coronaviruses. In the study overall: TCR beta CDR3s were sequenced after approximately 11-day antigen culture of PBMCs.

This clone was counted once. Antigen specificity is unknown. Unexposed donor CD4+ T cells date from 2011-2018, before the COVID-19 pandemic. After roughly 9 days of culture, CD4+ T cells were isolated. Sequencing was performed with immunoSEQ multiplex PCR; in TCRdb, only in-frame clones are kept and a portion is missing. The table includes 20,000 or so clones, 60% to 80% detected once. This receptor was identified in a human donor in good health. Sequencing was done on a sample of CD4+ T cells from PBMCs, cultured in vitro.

CDR3: CASSLSTDTQYF. CDR3 coding DNA: TGCGCCAGCAGCTTGTCAACAGATACGCAGTATTTT. The V call is TRBV5-1, the J call TRBJ2-3; D call uncertain. This CDR3 spans 12 amino acids. Germline CDR1 reads SGHRS; CDR2 reads YFSETQ. V lost 1 base, J lost 3 bases, and 3 bases lay in between.